This T cell receptor (beta chain) was identified in a study of T cell responses to AZD1222 COVID-19 vaccine. About the study: Recipients boosted at about 4 weeks or about 12 weeks are pooled.

Assay: immunoSEQ multiplex PCR; the TCRdb copy retains only in-frame clones and omits some. Altogether 150,000 to 160,000 clones are present, 90% being singletons, with the ten largest covering about 20%. Study-wide points: Vaccine-related CD4 TCRs covered spike, predominating at 160-218 and 743-854. Donor demographics were predominantly white British with a female majority; clonal diversity may be underestimated. Close to half of spike-specific TCRs reportedly recognize unmutated variant regions.

There are 13 residues in the CDR3. The germline V and J ends were trimmed by 7 bases and 4 bases, with 11 bases remaining between them. Germline V gene sequence: CDR1 LGHDT, CDR2 YNNKEL (reference sequence). A remark on this clone: Its target is not known.

Sample: peripheral blood, taken on day 0 of AZD1222 vaccination. This chain uses TRBV3-1 (or the pseudogene TRBV3-2) with TRBJ2-1; no reliable D call. The receptor comes from an adult in good health. The CDR3 reads CASTPAGYNEQFF. The CDR3 DNA follows: TGTGCCAGCACCCCAGCCGGGTACAATGAGCAGTTCTTC.